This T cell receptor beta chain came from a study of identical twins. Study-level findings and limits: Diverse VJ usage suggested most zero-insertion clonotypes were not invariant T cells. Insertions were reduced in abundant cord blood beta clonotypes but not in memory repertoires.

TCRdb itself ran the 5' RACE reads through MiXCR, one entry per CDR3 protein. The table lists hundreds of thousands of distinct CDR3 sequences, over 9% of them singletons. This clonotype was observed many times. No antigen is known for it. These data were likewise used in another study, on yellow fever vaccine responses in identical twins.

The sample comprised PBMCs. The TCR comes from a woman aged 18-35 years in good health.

The CDR3 DNA reads as TGTGCCAGCAGTCCCGGACCCGCTAACTATGGCTACACCTTC. Translation gives CASSPGPANYGYTF. J is TRBJ1-2 and V is TRBV12-3 or TRBV12-4; no clear D gene. V lost 5 bases and J 0 bases, leaving 10 bases between the germline ends. The CDR3 consists of 14 residues.